These T cell receptor beta chains were read from a single sample in a study of patients and donors after allogeneic stem cell transplantation. TCRdb passed the RT-PCR reads through MiXCR, listing each CDR3 protein once. The table shows roughly 880,000 distinct CDR3 sequences, with roughly 18% occurring only once. Material for sequencing was blood, either unsorted or a sorted T cell fraction (not recorded which). All receptors come from a human donor who was either an allogeneic HSCT recipient or a stem cell or donor lymphocyte infusion donor (not recorded which). It is not recorded whose cells these are; they may come from a transplant donor. The CDR3 runs from the conserved cysteine through the conserved F or W. Fields, in order: J gene, clone size, V gene, D gene, CDR3 protein, CDR3 DNA. A D gene is named only where the DNA matches it firmly. Not all rows give a size; the values are once, few, many and, for expanded clones, a class.

>TRBJ2-7|NA|TRBV2|NA
CASSEQGRVFEQYF
TGTGCCAGCAGTGAACAGGGGCGGGTTTTCGAGCAGTACTTC
>TRBJ1-1|NA|TRBV20-1|NA
CSARRDLNTEAFF
TGCAGTGCTAGACGTGACCTGAACACTGAAGCTTTCTTT
>TRBJ2-1|NA|TRBV4-3|NA
CASSQETAISSYNEQFF
TGCGCCAGCAGCCAAGAGACCGCCATTAGCTCCTACAATGAGCAGTTCTTC
>TRBJ2-2|few|TRBV4-1|TRBD2
CASSQDGSGTSTGELFF
TGCGCCAGCAGCCAAGATGGAAGCGGGACTAGCACCGGGGAGCTGTTTTTT
>TRBJ2-3|NA|TRBV27|TRBD2
CATQPGLAADTQYF
TGTGCCACCCAGCCGGGACTAGCGGCAGATACGCAGTATTTT
>TRBJ2-3|few|TRBV15|NA
CATSREHREADTQYF
TGTGCCACCAGCAGAGAACACAGGGAGGCAGATACGCAGTATTTT
>TRBJ1-5|few|TRBV12-3/TRBV12-4|TRBD1
CASGGQPNQPQHF
TGTGCCAGCGGGGGACAGCCGAATCAGCCCCAGCATTTT
>TRBJ1-2|few|TRBV20-1|TRBD1
CSGSGGLDYGYTF
TGCAGTGGATCAGGGGGGCTTGACTATGGCTACACCTTC
>TRBJ2-3|NA|TRBV30|NA
CAWSVLGTDTQYF
TGTGCCTGGAGTGTACTCGGAACAGATACGCAGTATTTT
>TRBJ1-6|few|TRBV7-9|NA
CASRSREDGYSPLHF
TGTGCCAGCAGAAGTCGGGAGGATGGTTATTCACCCCTCCACTTT
>TRBJ2-1|many|TRBV12-3/TRBV12-4|NA
CASSPTPRLGRNEQFF
TGTGCCAGCAGTCCCACTCCCCGTTTAGGGAGAAATGAGCAGTTCTTC
>TRBJ2-3|few|TRBV12-3/TRBV12-4|TRBD2
CASSPFGGGTTDTQYF
TGTGCCAGCAGCCCCTTCGGGGGGGGGACCACAGATACGCAGTATTTT
>TRBJ2-1|few|TRBV12-3/TRBV12-4|NA
CASSPENYNEQFF
TGTGCCAGCAGTCCAGAAAATTACAATGAGCAGTTCTTC
>TRBJ2-6|NA|TRBV2|TRBD1
CASSEATGGSGANVLTF
TGTGCCAGCAGTGAAGCGACAGGGGGGTCTGGGGCCAACGTCCTGACTTTC
>TRBJ1-4|few|TRBV10-3|NA
CAPQTPAGSDEKLFF
TGTGCTCCCCAAACCCCCGCAGGGTCAGATGAAAAACTGTTTTTT
>TRBJ2-5|NA|TRBV15|TRBD1
CATSRDGTGRQETQYF
TGTGCCACCAGCAGAGATGGGACAGGGCGGCAAGAGACCCAGTACTTC
>TRBJ2-2|few|TRBV6-5|TRBD1
CASSYQDRGTGELFF
TGTGCCAGCAGTTACCAGGACAGGGGAACCGGGGAGCTGTTTTTT
>TRBJ1-2|NA|TRBV6-1|NA
CASSGFYGYTF
TGTGCCAGCTCAGGATTTTATGGCTACACCTTC
>TRBJ2-7|many|TRBV29-1|TRBD1
CSVTGTGSYEQYF
TGCAGCGTTACCGGGACAGGGAGCTACGAGCAGTACTTC
>TRBJ1-5|NA|TRBV20-1|NA
CSARGLSNQPQHF
TGCAGTGCTAGGGGACTTTCGAATCAGCCCCAGCATTTT
>TRBJ2-1|NA|TRBV5-1|TRBD2
CASSLRVNGGRGYNEQFF
TGCGCCAGCAGCTTGAGGGTTAATGGCGGGAGGGGATACAATGAGCAGTTCTTC
>TRBJ1-4|NA|TRBV12-3/TRBV12-4|NA
CASSPKGSQGQEKLFF
TGTGCCAGCAGTCCGAAGGGTTCGCAGGGTCAAGAAAAACTGTTTTTT
>TRBJ2-1|NA|TRBV12-3/TRBV12-4|TRBD2
CASRKPGLVNNEQFF
TGTGCCAGCAGAAAACCGGGACTAGTAAACAATGAGCAGTTCTTC
>TRBJ1-1|NA|TRBV7-3|NA
CASTRPGFSGTEAFF
TGTGCCAGCACCAGACCAGGGTTTTCGGGCACTGAAGCTTTCTTT
>TRBJ2-3|few|TRBV28|NA
CASSQRDSTDTQYF
TGTGCCAGCAGTCAAAGGGACAGCACAGATACGCAGTATTTT
>TRBJ2-7|few|TRBV27|NA
CASSLSAWSYYEQYF
TGTGCCAGCAGTTTATCTGCCTGGAGCTACTACGAGCAGTACTTC
>TRBJ2-1|NA|TRBV13|NA
CASSFYGTHEQFF
TGTGCCAGCAGCTTTTACGGGACCCATGAGCAGTTCTTC
>TRBJ2-5|NA|TRBV7-2|NA
CASSPSSDQETQYF
TGTGCCAGCAGCCCTTCTAGCGACCAAGAGACCCAGTACTTC
>TRBJ2-5|NA|TRBV10-3|NA
CAISEMGRQETQYF
TGTGCCATCAGTGAGATGGGCAGACAAGAGACCCAGTACTTC
>TRBJ2-3|NA|TRBV30|NA
CAWSVPSAGDTQYF
TGTGCCTGGAGTGTCCCTAGCGCCGGAGATACGCAGTATTTT
>TRBJ2-1|few|TRBV2|NA
CASREASANEQFF
TGTGCCAGCAGGGAAGCTAGCGCAAATGAGCAGTTCTTC
>TRBJ2-2|few|TRBV4-3|NA
CASSQVGTYANTGELFF
TGCGCCAGCAGCCAAGTTGGGACGTACGCGAACACCGGGGAGCTGTTTTTT
>TRBJ1-1|NA|TRBV6-1|NA
CASTVNGGRRNTEAFF
TGTGCCAGCACCGTAAATGGTGGACGTAGGAACACTGAAGCTTTCTTT
>TRBJ2-2|few|TRBV4-3|NA
CASSQDPGIPNTGELFF
TGCGCCAGCAGCCAAGATCCAGGCATCCCGAACACCGGGGAGCTGTTTTTT
>TRBJ1-5|NA|TRBV19|NA
CASSIEGSTLNQPQHF
TGTGCCAGTAGTATAGAAGGTTCGACCCTCAATCAGCCCCAGCATTTT
>TRBJ2-6|few|TRBV15|NA
CATSSSGLSGANVLTF
TGTGCCACCAGCAGTAGCGGCCTCTCTGGGGCCAACGTCCTGACTTTC
>TRBJ2-2|few|TRBV7-9|NA
CASSSPTGFTNTGELFF
TGTGCCAGCAGCTCACCGACTGGCTTTACGAACACCGGGGAGCTGTTTTTT
>TRBJ2-1|NA|TRBV4-3|TRBD2
CASSHGGAPYNEQFF
TGCGCCAGCAGCCACGGGGGGGCCCCCTACAATGAGCAGTTCTTC
>TRBJ2-4|NA|TRBV4-1|NA
CASSQGGLNIQYF
TGCGCCAGCAGCCAAGGGGGTTTGAACATTCAGTACTTC
>TRBJ2-7|few|TRBV6-5|NA
CASSYGDSSGQQYF
TGTGCCAGCAGTTACGGTGACAGCTCGGGGCAGCAGTACTTC
>TRBJ1-2|NA|TRBV20-1|NA
CTSQAPSTHGYTF
TGCACCTCTCAGGCACCCTCTACTCATGGCTACACCTTC
>TRBJ2-7|few|TRBV28|NA
CASQGDLYEQYF
TGTGCCAGCCAGGGAGATCTCTACGAGCAGTACTTC
>TRBJ2-5|few|TRBV27|NA
CASSLGRVGQETQYF
TGTGCCAGCAGTTTAGGTCGGGTCGGCCAAGAGACCCAGTACTTC